A single sample gave rise to the 24 T cell receptor beta chains below, sequenced in a study of cytomegalovirus exposure and HLA in healthy donors. The PCR made use of 60 Vbeta and 13 Jbeta primers. Here immunoSEQ multiplex PCR was the method, and the copy in TCRdb shows in-frame clones only, minus some. The sample consists of about 190,000 clones, 75% to 85% of them appearing once. The sequencing input was PBMCs. These receptor sequences come from a boy between 5 and 17 years old in good health and CMV-seronegative.

The rearrangement joins TRBV6-1 to TRBJ1-1; D is perhaps TRBD1 (5 bases). V gave up 6 bases and J gave up 3 bases, with 14 bases separating them. The germline V gene has CDR1 MNHNS and CDR2 SASEGT. This CDR3 has 14 amino acids. This CDR3 is CASRLAGPDTEAFF. CDR3 in DNA: TGTGCCAGCAGGTTGGCAGGGCCGGACACTGAAGCTTTCTTT.

This clone was observed once. V and J are TRBV19 and TRBJ2-3; D is perhaps TRBD2 (6 bases). The V and J ends lost 5 bases and 6 bases respectively, with 18 bases between them. Germline V gene lookup returns CDR1 LNHDA and CDR2 SQIVND (reference sequence). The CDR3 sequence is 15 residues long. The CDR3 reads CASSLKALGGDTQYF. CDR3 in DNA: TGTGCCAGTAGTCTTAAGGCCCTTGGGGGGGATACGCAGTATTTT.

The chain has TRBV5-1 and TRBJ1-2; 9 bases map to TRBD1. The germline V gene has CDR1 SGHRS and CDR2 YFSETQ. V lost 0 bases and J lost 6; bases outside the gene matches: 6. The CDR3 contains 15 residues. The DNA of the CDR3 is TGCGCCAGCAGCTTGGAAGGGACAGGGAATAATGGCTACACCTTC. It yields the protein CASSLEGTGNNGYTF.

J is TRBJ2-5 and V is TRBV29-1; D is uncertain. Trimming stripped 2 bases from V and 1 base from J, with 8 bases between. This CDR3 contains 13 residues. Germline CDR1 reads SQVTM; CDR2 reads ANQGSEA. CDR3 DNA: TGCAGCGTTGAATGGCAGTTCCAAGAGACCCAGTACTTC. Translated, it gives CSVEWQFQETQYF.

This sequence joins TRBV7-9 and TRBJ2-2, with 7 bases that match TRBD1. CDR3 length: 14 residues. J lost 5 bases, V lost 5 bases, and 5 bases had no gene match. Per germline, CDR1 SEHNR and CDR2 FQNEAQ (reference sequence). CDR3 DNA: TGTGCCAGCAGCGGACTCAGGGGGACCGGGGAGCTGTTTTTT. Translated, it gives CASSGLRGTGELFF. The variable domain in full, with the rest retrieved from reference TRBV7-9 and TRBJ2-2, is DTGVSQNPRHKITKRGQNVTFRCDPISEHNRLYWYRQTLGQGPEFLTYFQNEAQLEKSRLLSDRFSAERPKGSFSTLEIQRTEQGDSAMYLCASSGLRGTGELFFGEGSRLTVL.

V gene TRBV6-1 combines with J gene TRBJ1-1, with a weak D call TRBD1 (6 bases). The CDR3 runs to 13 residues. CDR1 and CDR2 from the germline V gene are MNHNS and SASEGT. The CDR3, as DNA: TGTGTCGCGTTCGACAGGTTATACACTGAAGCTTTCTTT. Its translation is CVAFDRLYTEAFF.

V gene TRBV4-1 combines with J gene TRBJ1-4; D remains unclear. The CDR3 loop spans 16 amino acids. V was pared by 0 bases and J by 4 bases, with 12 bases between. CDR1 and CDR2 (germline): MGHRA, YSYEKL. CDR3 loop: CASSQEQAGRNEKLFF. CDR3 coding DNA: TGCGCCAGCAGCCAAGAGCAGGCAGGCCGTAATGAAAAACTGTTTTTT.

This chain links TRBV10-3 with TRBJ2-5, with 10 bases that match TRBD1. The J call may be in error: the DNA end matches TRBJ2-7 better. CDR1 and CDR2 from the germline V gene are ENHRY and SYGVKD. The CDR3 extends over 15 amino acids. The CDR3: CAISEPGQGSHEQYF. For the CDR3, the DNA is TGTGCCATCAGTGAACCGGGACAGGGGTCCCACGAGCAGTACTTC.

The V and J genes are TRBV4-1 and TRBJ2-5; D is perhaps TRBD2 (5 bases). The J call may be in error: the DNA end matches TRBJ2-7 better. The germline CDR1 and CDR2 sequences are MGHRA and YSYEKL. This CDR3 contains 17 residues. CDR3 sequence (DNA): TGCGCCAGCAGCCAAGATCTTAGGGCGGGTATAGTGTACGAGCAGTACTTC. This gives the protein CASSQDLRAGIVYEQYF.

The chain uses TRBV5-4 and TRBJ2-7; no definite D call. Deletions cut 0 bases from V and 6 bases from J, with 10 bases between. The CDR3 sequence is 13 residues long. The germline CDR1 and CDR2 sequences are SGHNT and YYREEE (reference sequence). The CDR3 loop is CASSLGVASEQYF. In nucleotides, the CDR3 is TGTGCCAGCAGCTTGGGAGTAGCTTCCGAGCAGTACTTC.

This chain uses TRBV9 with TRBJ1-3; 7 nucleotides line up with TRBD1. The germline gives CDR1 SGDLS, CDR2 YYNGEE. Trimming removed 0 bases from V and 0 bases from J; junction bases left unmatched: 0. The CDR3 runs 15 residues. CDR3 sequence reads: CASSVGDSSGNTIYF. The CDR3 bases are TGTGCCAGCAGCGTAGGGGACAGCTCTGGAAACACCATATATTTT.

The chain joins TRBV5-1 to TRBJ2-3, with D maybe TRBD1 (5 bases). V was clipped by 6 bases and J by 1 base, with 18 bases between them. Germline V CDR1 and CDR2: SGHRS, YFSETQ. The CDR3 totals 16 residues. For the CDR3, the DNA is TGCGCCAGCACCGAGTCTAGGGGCTCGGGCACAGATACGCAGTATTTT. It is translated as CASTESRGSGTDTQYF.

V is TRBV27 and J is TRBJ1-1, with 8 bases matching TRBD1. This CDR3 has 15 residues. Germline CDR1 is MNHEY and CDR2 is SMNVEV (reference sequence). With 5 bases clipped from V and 4 bases from J, the junction kept 9 bases outside the gene matches. Written as DNA, the CDR3 is TGTGCCAGCAGTCCGCCGACAGGGGACAGCACTGAAGCTTTCTTT. Amino acids: CASSPPTGDSTEAFF.

The CDR3 spells CATAPPKAGGKAFF. Here the CDR3 DNA reads TGTGCCACCGCCCCGCCGAAGGCCGGAGGGAAGGCTTTCTTT. The rearrangement links TRBV6-5 to TRBJ1-1; no clear D gene. There are 14 residues in the CDR3. V was pared by 10 bases and J by 11 bases, with 26 bases between. Germline V gene sequence: CDR1 MNHEY, CDR2 SVGAGI.

The chain joins TRBV27 to TRBJ2-7; tentatively, D is TRBD1 (6 bases). This CDR3 contains 14 residues. CDR1 is MNHEY and CDR2 is SMNVEV in the germline V gene (reference sequence). V lost 0 bases, J lost 3 bases, and 9 bases lay in between. The CDR3 DNA reads TGTGCCAGCAGTTTATCGGGCAGGGGCTACGAGCAGTACTTC. Protein sequence: CASSLSGRGYEQYF.

This clone showed up just a few times. In DNA form, the CDR3 reads TGTGCCAGCAGCTCGGAGGATGAGCAGTTCTTC. It specifies CASSSEDEQFF. This sequence joins TRBV7-6 and TRBJ2-1; tentative D call: TRBD2 (5 bases). This CDR3 is 11 amino acids long. Trimming took off 4 bases at V and 8 bases at J, with 6 bases between the two ends. Germline CDR1 SGHVS, CDR2 FNYEAQ. Combining the CDR3 with reference TRBV7-6 and TRBJ2-1 gives the whole variable domain GAGVSQSPRYKVTKRGQDVALRCDPISGHVSLYWYRQALGQGPEFLTYFNYEAQQDKSGLPNDRFSAERPEGSISTLTIQRTEQRDSAMYRCASSSEDEQFFGPGTRLTVL.

There are a few counts of this clone. This chain joins TRBV4-2 and TRBJ2-7; D call uncertain. Germline V gene lookup returns CDR1 LGHNA and CDR2 YNFKEQ. The CDR3 is made up of 13 amino acids. Trimming took off 1 base at V and 0 bases at J, with 4 bases between the two ends. DNA for the CDR3: TGTGCCAGCAGCCAAGTACACTCCTACGAGCAGTACTTC. Translation: CASSQVHSYEQYF.

The chain uses TRBV11-3 and TRBJ2-5; 7 bases line up with TRBD1. The DNA matches TRBJ2-7 better at its end, which makes the J call doubtful. The V gene's germline CDR1 is SGHNT and CDR2 YENEEA. This CDR3 contains 17 residues. CDR3 in amino acids: CASSFRHSGQRSYEQYF. The CDR3 bases are TGTGCCAGCAGCTTTAGGCATTCGGGACAGCGGTCCTACGAGCAGTACTTC.

This clone was found a few times. V usage is TRBV15 and J usage is TRBJ1-1, with D unclear. V was pared by 9 bases and J by 3 bases, with 17 bases between. Germline lookup yields CDR1 LNHNV and CDR2 YYDKDF (reference sequence). The CDR3 sequence is 14 residues long. The chain's CDR3 is CATRAGGTYTEAFF. The CDR3 DNA is TGTGCCACGCGCGCGGGAGGCACCTACACTGAAGCTTTCTTT. Full variable domain (remainder filled in from reference TRBV15 and TRBJ1-1): DAMVIQNPRYQVTQFGKPVTLSCSQTLNHNVMYWYQQKSSQAPKLLFHYYDKDFNNEADTPDNFQSRRPNTSFCFLDIRSPGLGDTAMYLCATRAGGTYTEAFFGQGTRLTVV.

The chain employs TRBV5-4 and TRBJ1-2; possibly TRBD1 for D (6 bases). This CDR3 comprises 15 residues. Germline assignment: CDR1 SGHNT and CDR2 YYREEE (reference sequence). V was trimmed by 0 bases and J by 4 bases, leaving 13 bases between them. The CDR3 region has the DNA TGTGCCAGCAGCTTGGGGCTAGGGGGTGGCTATGGCTACACCTTC. It translates to CASSLGLGGGYGYTF.

This chain links TRBV7-2 with TRBJ1-4; 7 bases line up with TRBD1. This CDR3 is 15 amino acids long. The J segment lost 6 bases and the V segment lost 5 bases, leaving 9 bases of the junction unmatched. Germline assignment: CDR1 SGHTA and CDR2 FQGNSA. CDR3 coding DNA: TGTGCCAGCAGCACCTCCAACAGGGGAGATGAAAAACTGTTTTTT. This codes for CASSTSNRGDEKLFF.

The chain links TRBV18 to TRBJ1-3, with D possibly being TRBD1 (6 bases). CDR3 length equals 16 residues. Trimming removed 3 bases from V and 0 bases from J, with 12 bases in between. Germline CDR1 is KGHSH and CDR2 is LQKENI. The CDR3 region is CASSPWTDFSGNTIYF. As DNA, the CDR3 is TGTGCCAGCTCACCCTGGACAGATTTCTCTGGAAACACCATATATTTT. Combining the CDR3 with reference TRBV18 and TRBJ1-3 gives the whole variable domain NAGVMQNPRHLVRRRGQEARLRCSPMKGHSHVYWYRQLPEEGLKFMVYLQKENIIDESGMPKERFSAEFPKEGPSILRIQQVVRGDSAAYFCASSPWTDFSGNTIYFGEGSWLTVV.

The chain employs TRBV7-9 and TRBJ2-5, with D perhaps TRBD2 (5 bases). The J call may be faulty, since TRBJ2-7 better matches the DNA end. This CDR3 comprises 14 residues. Germline V gene lookup returns CDR1 SEHNR and CDR2 FQNEAQ (reference sequence). The CDR3 sequence: CASSKEAHSVEQYF. As DNA, the CDR3 is TGTGCCAGCAGCAAGGAGGCCCATTCTGTCGAGCAGTACTTC.

The rearrangement links TRBV4-3 to TRBJ2-4; TRBD2 agrees at 11 bases. The germline CDR1 and CDR2 sequences are LGHNA and YSLEER. V lost 0 bases and J lost 0; bases outside the gene matches: 7. The CDR3 extends over 19 amino acids. CDR3 sequence: CASSQDRTSGGLAKNIQYF. CDR3 DNA: TGCGCCAGCAGCCAAGACCGAACTAGCGGGGGACTAGCCAAAAACATTCAGTACTTC.